A selection of T cell receptor beta chains follows, all from one sample in a study of T cells expressing NK-cell markers. Using the 5' RACE reads, TCRdb records one entry per CDR3 protein without DNA. There are some 150,000 distinct CDR3 sequences in the sample, with about 12% held by the top ten. Material: blood T cells: a sorted CD56 or NKG2C T cell subset, CD4+ or CD8+ T cells, or bulk PBMC T cells (not recorded which). The source is a man aged 18 to 30 in good health. CDR3s include the opening cysteine and the closing phenylalanine or tryptophan. Each record gives: J gene, V gene, CDR3 protein.

J: TRBJ2-1; V: TRBV7-9; CDR3: CASSPPTVNEQFF
J: TRBJ2-3; V: TRBV24-1; CDR3: CATSDLGPAEGTDTQYF
J: TRBJ2-3; V: TRBV13; CDR3: CASSRGEGMKDTQYF
J: TRBJ1-5; V: TRBV28; CDR3: CARGAHQPQHF
J: TRBJ2-1; V: TRBV7-3; CDR3: CASSLTGEQFF
J: TRBJ2-1; V: TRBV12-3/TRBV12-4; CDR3: CASRIAGESYNEQFF
J: TRBJ2-3; V: TRBV7-8; CDR3: CASSLEFSSRETQYF
J: TRBJ2-7; V: TRBV3-1; CDR3: CASSEARGLYEQYF
J: TRBJ2-2; V: TRBV5-6; CDR3: CASSTIPGPNTGELFF
J: TRBJ1-5; V: TRBV12-3/TRBV12-4; CDR3: CASSLIMNPQHF
J: TRBJ1-1; V: TRBV7-9; CDR3: CAVKVGNTEAFF
J: TRBJ2-5; V: TRBV25-1; CDR3: CASRAGYQDLDQETQYF
J: TRBJ2-7; V: TRBV7-2; CDR3: CASSLEGSGLGEQYF
J: TRBJ2-2; V: TRBV12-3/TRBV12-4; CDR3: CASGGAGGVNTGELFF
J: TRBJ2-1; V: TRBV6-5; CDR3: CASSYSAVSSYNEQFF
J: TRBJ2-3; V: TRBV12-3/TRBV12-4; CDR3: CASSFGTVADTQYF
J: TRBJ1-4; V: TRBV27; CDR3: CASSLSPTAGNEKLFF
J: TRBJ2-7; V: TRBV30; CDR3: CAWNPSQGSYYEQYF
J: TRBJ2-5; V: TRBV12-3/TRBV12-4; CDR3: CATTTGRETQYF
J: TRBJ2-1; V: TRBV7-6; CDR3: CASSLTGLAGGGEQFF
J: TRBJ1-5; V: TRBV5-1; CDR3: CASSPDGPYSGQPQHF
J: TRBJ1-1; V: TRBV20-1; CDR3: CSATSVRAEAFF
J: TRBJ2-1; V: TRBV11-1; CDR3: CASSIVPIREQFF